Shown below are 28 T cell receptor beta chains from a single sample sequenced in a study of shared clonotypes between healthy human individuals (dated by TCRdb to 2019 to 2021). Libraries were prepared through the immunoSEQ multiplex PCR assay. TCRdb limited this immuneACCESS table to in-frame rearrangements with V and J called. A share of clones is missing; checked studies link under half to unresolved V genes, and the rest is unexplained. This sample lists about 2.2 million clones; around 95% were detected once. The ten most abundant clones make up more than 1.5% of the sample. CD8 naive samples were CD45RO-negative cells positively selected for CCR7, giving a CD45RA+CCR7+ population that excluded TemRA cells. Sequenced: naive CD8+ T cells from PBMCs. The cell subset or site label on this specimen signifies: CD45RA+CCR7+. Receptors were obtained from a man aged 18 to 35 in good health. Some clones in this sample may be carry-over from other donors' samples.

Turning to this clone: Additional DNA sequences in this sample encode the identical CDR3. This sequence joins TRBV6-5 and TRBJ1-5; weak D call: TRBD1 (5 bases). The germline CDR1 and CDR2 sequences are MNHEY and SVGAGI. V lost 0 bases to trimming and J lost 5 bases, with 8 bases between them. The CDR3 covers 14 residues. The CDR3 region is CASSYSEGDQPQHF. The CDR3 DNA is TGTGCCAGCAGTTACTCGGAAGGGGATCAGCCCCAGCATTTT.

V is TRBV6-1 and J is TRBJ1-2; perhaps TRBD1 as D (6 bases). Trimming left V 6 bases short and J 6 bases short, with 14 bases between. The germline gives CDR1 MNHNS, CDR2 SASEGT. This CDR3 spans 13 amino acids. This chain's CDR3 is CASRRLGANGYTF. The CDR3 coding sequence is TGTGCCAGCAGAAGGTTGGGGGCAAATGGCTACACCTTC.

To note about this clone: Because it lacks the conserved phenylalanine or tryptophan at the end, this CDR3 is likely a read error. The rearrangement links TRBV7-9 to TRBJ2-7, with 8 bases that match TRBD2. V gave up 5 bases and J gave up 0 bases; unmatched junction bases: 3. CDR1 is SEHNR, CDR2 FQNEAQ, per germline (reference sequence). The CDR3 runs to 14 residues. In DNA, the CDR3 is TGTGCCAGCAGCCAAAGCGGGAGCTCCTACGAGCAGTACCTC. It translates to CASSQSGSSYEQYL.

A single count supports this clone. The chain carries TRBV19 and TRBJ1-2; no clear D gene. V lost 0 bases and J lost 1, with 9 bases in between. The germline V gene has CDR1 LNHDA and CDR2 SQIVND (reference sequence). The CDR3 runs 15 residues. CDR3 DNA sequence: TGTGCCAGTAGTATAGATCTGGAATTTAACTATGGCTACACCTTC. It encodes CASSIDLEFNYGYTF.

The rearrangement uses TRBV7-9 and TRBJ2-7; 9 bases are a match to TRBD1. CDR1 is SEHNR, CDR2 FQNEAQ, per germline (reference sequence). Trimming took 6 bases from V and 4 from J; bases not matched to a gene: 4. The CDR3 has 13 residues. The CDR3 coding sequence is TGTGCCAGCAGTAACGGACAGGGGTACGAGCAGTACTTC. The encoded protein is CASSNGQGYEQYF.

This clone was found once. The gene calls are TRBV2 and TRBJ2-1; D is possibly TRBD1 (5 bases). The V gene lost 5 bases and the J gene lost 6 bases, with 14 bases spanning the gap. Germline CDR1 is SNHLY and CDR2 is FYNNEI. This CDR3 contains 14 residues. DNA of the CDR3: TGTGCCAGCAGTACAGGATTAATGAGCAATGAGCAGTTCTTC. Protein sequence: CASSTGLMSNEQFF.

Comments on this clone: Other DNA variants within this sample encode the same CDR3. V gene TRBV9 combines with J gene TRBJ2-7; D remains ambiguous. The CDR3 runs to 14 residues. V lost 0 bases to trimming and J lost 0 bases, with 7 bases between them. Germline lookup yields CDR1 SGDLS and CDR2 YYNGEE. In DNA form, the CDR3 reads TGTGCCAGCAGCGTAGGCCCGAGCTCCTACGAGCAGTACTTC. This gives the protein CASSVGPSSYEQYF.

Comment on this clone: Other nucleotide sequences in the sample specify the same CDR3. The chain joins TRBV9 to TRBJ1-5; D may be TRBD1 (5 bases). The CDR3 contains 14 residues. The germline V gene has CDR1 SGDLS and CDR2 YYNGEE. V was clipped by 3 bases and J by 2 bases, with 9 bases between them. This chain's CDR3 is CASSEGTGNQPQHF. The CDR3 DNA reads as TGTGCCAGCAGCGAGGGGACGGGCAATCAGCCCCAGCATTTT.

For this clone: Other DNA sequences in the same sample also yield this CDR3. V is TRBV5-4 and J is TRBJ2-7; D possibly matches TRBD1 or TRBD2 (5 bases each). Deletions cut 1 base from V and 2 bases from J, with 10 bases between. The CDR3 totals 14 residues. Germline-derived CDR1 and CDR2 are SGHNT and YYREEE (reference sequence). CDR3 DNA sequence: TGTGCCAGCAGCTTGCGGGGCTCCCCCTACGAGCAGTACTTC. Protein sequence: CASSLRGSPYEQYF.

The CDR3 region has the DNA TGTGCCACCTCGTATCGGGCGGGAACGTGGAATGAGCAGTTCTTC. Amino acid sequence: CATSYRAGTWNEQFF. J is TRBJ2-1 and V is TRBV28, with D perhaps matching TRBD2 (6 bases). V was trimmed by 10 bases and J by 7 bases, leaving 23 bases between them. Germline V gives CDR1 MDHEN, CDR2 SYDVKM. The CDR3 is made up of 15 amino acids.

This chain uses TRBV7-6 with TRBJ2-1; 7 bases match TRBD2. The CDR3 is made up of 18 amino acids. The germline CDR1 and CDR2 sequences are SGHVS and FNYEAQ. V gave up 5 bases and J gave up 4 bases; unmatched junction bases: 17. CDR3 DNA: TGTGCCAGCAGCCAGACCGCCTCACTAGCGAGAGTTTACAATGAGCAGTTCTTC. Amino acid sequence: CASSQTASLARVYNEQFF.

The CDR3 protein is CASSLRSGQPQHF. The CDR3, as DNA: TGTGCCAGCAGTCTCCGAAGTGGTCAGCCCCAGCATTTT. The chain links TRBV27 to TRBJ1-5; D gene unclear. The germline V and J ends were trimmed by 5 bases and 6 bases, with 11 bases remaining between them. Per the germline V gene, CDR1 is MNHEY and CDR2 is SMNVEV (reference sequence). The CDR3 spans 13 residues.

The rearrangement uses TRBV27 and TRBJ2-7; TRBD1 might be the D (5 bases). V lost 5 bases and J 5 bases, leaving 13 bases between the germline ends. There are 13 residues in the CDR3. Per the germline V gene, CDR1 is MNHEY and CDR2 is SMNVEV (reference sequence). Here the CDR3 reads CASSEDRLHEQYF. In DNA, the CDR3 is TGTGCCAGCAGTGAAGACAGACTCCACGAGCAGTACTTC.

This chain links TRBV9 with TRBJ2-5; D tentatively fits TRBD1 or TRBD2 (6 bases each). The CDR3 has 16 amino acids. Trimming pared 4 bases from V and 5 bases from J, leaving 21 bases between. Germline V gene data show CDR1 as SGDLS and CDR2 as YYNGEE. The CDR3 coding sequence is TGTGCCAGCAGCCCTAGAACAGGGAGACTAGGGGAGACCCAGTACTTC. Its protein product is CASSPRTGRLGETQYF.

The CDR3 here is CASSLVGRGSYEQYF. The CDR3 DNA is TGTGCCAGCAGCTTAGTGGGCAGGGGCTCCTACGAGCAGTACTTC. The rearrangement links TRBV7-9 to TRBJ2-7, with D perhaps matching TRBD1 (6 bases). CDR1 and CDR2 (germline): SEHNR, FQNEAQ (reference sequence). CDR3 length equals 15 residues. V was pared by 1 base and J by 0 bases, with 10 bases between.

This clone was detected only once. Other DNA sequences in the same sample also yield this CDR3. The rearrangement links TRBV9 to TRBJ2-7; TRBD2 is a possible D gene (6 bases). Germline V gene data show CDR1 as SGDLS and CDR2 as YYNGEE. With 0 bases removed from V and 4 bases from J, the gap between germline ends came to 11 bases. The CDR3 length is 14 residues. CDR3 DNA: TGTGCCAGCAGCGTAGGTGGGGGGAATTACGAGCAGTACTTC. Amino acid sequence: CASSVGGGNYEQYF.

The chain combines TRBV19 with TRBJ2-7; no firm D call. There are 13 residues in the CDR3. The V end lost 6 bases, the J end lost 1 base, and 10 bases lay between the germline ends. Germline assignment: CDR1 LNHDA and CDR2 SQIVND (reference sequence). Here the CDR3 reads CASRAQESYEQYF. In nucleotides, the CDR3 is TGTGCCAGTAGGGCCCAGGAATCCTACGAGCAGTACTTC.

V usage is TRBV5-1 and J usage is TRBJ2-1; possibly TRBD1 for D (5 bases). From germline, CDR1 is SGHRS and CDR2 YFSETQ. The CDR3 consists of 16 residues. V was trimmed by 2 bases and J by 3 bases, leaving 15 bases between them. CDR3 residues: CASSFLVFDSYNEQFF. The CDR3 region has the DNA TGCGCCAGCAGCTTTTTAGTGTTCGACAGCTACAATGAGCAGTTCTTC. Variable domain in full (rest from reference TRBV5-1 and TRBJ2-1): KAGVTQTPRYLIKTRGQQVTLSCSPISGHRSVSWYQQTPGQGLQFLFEYFSETQRNKGNFPGRFSGRQFSNSRSEMNVSTLELGDSALYLCASSFLVFDSYNEQFFGPGTRLTVL.

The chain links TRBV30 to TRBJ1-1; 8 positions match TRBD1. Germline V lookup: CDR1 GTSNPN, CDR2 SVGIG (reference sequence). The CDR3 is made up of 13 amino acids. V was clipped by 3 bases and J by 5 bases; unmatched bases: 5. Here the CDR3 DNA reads TGTGCCTGGAGAGAGGACAGGGTTACTGAAGCTTTCTTT. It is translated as CAWREDRVTEAFF.

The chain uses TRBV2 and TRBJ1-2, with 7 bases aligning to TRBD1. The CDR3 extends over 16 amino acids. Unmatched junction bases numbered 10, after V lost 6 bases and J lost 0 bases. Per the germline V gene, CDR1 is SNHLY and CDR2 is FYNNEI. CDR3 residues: CASSVGEGASNYGYTF. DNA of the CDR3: TGTGCCAGCAGCGTCGGGGAGGGGGCATCTAACTATGGCTACACCTTC.

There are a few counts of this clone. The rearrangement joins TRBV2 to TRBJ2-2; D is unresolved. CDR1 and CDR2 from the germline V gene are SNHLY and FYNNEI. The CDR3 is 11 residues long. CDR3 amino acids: CASHDTGELFF. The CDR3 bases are TGTGCGAGCCACGATACCGGGGAGCTGTTTTTT.

CDR3 nucleotides: TGTGCCAGCAGCTTAGCGCCTCCTCTATCGAGGGTCAATGAGCAGTTCTTC. Protein sequence: CASSLAPPLSRVNEQFF. The rearrangement joins TRBV7-6 to TRBJ2-1; TRBD2 is a possible D gene (5 bases). V shed 0 bases and J shed 6 bases, with 18 bases lying between them. Germline CDR1 SGHVS, CDR2 FNYEAQ. The CDR3 is 17 amino acids.

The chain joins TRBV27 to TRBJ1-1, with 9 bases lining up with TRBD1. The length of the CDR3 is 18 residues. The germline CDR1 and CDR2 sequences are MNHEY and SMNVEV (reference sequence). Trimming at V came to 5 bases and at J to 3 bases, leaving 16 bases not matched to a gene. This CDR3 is CASSPWSGTGKRDTEAFF. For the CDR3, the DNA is TGTGCCAGCAGTCCTTGGTCCGGGACAGGGAAGCGGGACACTGAAGCTTTCTTT.

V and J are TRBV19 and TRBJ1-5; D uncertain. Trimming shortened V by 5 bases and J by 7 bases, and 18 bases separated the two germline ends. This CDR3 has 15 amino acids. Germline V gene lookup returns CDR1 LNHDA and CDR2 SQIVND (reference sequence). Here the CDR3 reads CASSPPRTRRQPQHF. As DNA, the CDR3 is TGTGCCAGTAGTCCCCCCCGGACCAGGCGGCAGCCCCAGCATTTT.

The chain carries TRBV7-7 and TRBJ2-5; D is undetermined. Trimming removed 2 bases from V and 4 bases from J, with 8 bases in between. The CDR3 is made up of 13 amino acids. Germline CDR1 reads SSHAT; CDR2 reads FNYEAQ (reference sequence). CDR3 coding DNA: TGTGCCAGCAGCTTAACCGGAATAGAGACCCAGTACTTC. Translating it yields CASSLTGIETQYF.

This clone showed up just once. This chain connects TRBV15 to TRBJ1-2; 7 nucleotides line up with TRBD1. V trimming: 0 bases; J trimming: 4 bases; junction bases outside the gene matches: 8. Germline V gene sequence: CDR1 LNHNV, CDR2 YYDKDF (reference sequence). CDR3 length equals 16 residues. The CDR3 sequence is CATSRDFPGQAYGYTF. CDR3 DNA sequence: TGTGCCACCAGCAGAGATTTCCCCGGACAGGCCTATGGCTACACCTTC.

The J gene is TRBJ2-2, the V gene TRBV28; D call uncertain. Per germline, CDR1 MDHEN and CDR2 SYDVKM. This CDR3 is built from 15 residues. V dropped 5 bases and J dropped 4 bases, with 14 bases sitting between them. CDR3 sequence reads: CASSPPGRSTGELFF. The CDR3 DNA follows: TGTGCCAGCAGTCCTCCAGGACGGTCCACCGGGGAGCTGTTTTTT.

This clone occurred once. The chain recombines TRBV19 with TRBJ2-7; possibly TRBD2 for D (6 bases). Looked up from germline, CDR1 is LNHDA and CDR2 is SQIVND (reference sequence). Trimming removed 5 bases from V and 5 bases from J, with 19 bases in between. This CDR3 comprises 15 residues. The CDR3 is CASSQDFRGWDEQYF. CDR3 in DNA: TGTGCCAGTAGTCAGGACTTCCGGGGGTGGGACGAGCAGTACTTC.